This TCR beta chain was recovered during a study of regulatory T cells in long-lasting Graves disease. According to the study, TCR beta libraries were built with iRepertoire HTBI primers and CDR3-region Arm-PCR. MiXCR, run by TCRdb on the multiplex PCR reads, gives a single entry per CDR3 protein. Of approximately 490,000 distinct CDR3 sequences in the sample, around 15% were seen once. The CDR3 extends over 13 amino acids. CDR1 and CDR2 (germline): GTSNPN, SVGIG (reference sequence). V lost 0 bases and J lost 1, with 6 bases in between. Time point noted: newly diagnosed GD, antithyroid drugs for less than 3 months. The TCR library was made from RNA that had been extracted from PBMCs in TRIzol. This clonotype was counted ten times or more. This sample also belongs to another study, concerning T cells in Graves' hyperthyroidism and ophthalmopathy. That paper notes: Median prediction lead before ophthalmopathy onset was roughly 6 months with the model.

The sequence derives from a man between 35 and 55 years old with Graves disease. The sample consisted of peripheral blood mononuclear cells (PBMCs), taken at new diagnosis, from a patient treated with antithyroid drugs. The genes are TRBV30 and TRBJ1-2; no firm D call. DNA for the CDR3: TGTGCCTGGAGTGTGGACCTTAACTATGGCTACACCTTC. Translating it yields CAWSVDLNYGYTF.